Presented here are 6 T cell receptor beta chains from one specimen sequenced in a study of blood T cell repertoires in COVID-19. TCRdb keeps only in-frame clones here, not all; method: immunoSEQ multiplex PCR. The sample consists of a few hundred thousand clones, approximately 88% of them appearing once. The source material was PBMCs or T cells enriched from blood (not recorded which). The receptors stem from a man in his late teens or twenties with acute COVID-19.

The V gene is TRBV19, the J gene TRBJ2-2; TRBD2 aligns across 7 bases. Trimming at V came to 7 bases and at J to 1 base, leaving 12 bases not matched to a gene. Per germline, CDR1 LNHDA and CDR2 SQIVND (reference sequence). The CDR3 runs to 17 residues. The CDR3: CASIPSLAEVNTGELFF. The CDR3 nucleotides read TGTGCCAGTATCCCTTCGCTAGCGGAGGTGAACACCGGGGAGCTGTTTTTT.

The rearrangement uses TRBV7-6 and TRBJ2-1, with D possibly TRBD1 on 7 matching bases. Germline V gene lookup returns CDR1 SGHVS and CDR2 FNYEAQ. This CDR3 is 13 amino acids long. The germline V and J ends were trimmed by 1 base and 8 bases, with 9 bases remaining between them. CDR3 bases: TGTGCCAGCAGCTTAGGCAGGGGGGATGAGCAGTTCTTC. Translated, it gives CASSLGRGDEQFF. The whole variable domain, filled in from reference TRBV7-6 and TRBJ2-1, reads GAGVSQSPRYKVTKRGQDVALRCDPISGHVSLYWYRQALGQGPEFLTYFNYEAQQDKSGLPNDRFSAERPEGSISTLTIQRTEQRDSAMYRCASSLGRGDEQFFGPGTRLTVL.

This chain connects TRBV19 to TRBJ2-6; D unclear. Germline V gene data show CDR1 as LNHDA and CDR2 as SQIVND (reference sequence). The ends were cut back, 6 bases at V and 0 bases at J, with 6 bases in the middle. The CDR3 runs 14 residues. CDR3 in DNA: TGTGCCAGTAGCCTATCCTCTGGGGCCAACGTCCTGACTTTC. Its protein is CASSLSSGANVLTF.

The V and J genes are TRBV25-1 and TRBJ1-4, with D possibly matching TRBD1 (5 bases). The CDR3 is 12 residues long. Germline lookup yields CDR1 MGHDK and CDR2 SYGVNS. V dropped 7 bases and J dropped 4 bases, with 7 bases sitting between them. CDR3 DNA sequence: TGTGCCAGCACCCAGGGTAATGAAAAACTGTTTTTT. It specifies CASTQGNEKLFF.

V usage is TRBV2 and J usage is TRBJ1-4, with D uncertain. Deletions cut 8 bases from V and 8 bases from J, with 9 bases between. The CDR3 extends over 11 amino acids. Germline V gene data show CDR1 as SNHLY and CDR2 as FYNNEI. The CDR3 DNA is TGTGCCAGCCGGGCGGGCGAAAAACTGTTTTTT. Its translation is CASRAGEKLFF.

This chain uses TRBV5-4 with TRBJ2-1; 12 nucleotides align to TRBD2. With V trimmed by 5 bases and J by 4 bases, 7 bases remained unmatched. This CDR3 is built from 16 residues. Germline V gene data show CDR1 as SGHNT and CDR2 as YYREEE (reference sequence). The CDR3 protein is CASSPLAGGMYNEQFF. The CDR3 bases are TGTGCCAGCAGTCCGCTAGCGGGAGGGATGTACAATGAGCAGTTCTTC.